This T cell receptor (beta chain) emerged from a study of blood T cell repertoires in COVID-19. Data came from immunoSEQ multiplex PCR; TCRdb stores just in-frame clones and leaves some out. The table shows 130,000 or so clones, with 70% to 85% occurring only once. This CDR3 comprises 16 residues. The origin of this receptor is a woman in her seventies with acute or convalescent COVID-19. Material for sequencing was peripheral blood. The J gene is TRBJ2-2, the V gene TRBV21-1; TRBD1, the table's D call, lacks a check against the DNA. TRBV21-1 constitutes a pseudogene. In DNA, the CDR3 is TGTGCCAGCAGCCCTCAGACAGGGGGGGACACCGGGGAGCTGTTTTTT. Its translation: CASSPQTGGDTGELFF.